This entry lists 9 T cell receptor beta chains sequenced from one sample in a study of molecular identifiers for immune sequencing clone quantification. Each CDR3 protein gets one entry after TCRdb re-called the PCR reads with MiXCR. The sample includes more than 300,000 distinct CDR3 sequences, about 20% seen only once; the top ten take about 0.81%. The sample was naive CD8+ T cells from blood, with Jurkat cell RNA spiked in. Subset defined: FACS-sorted CD8+CD4-CCR7+CD45RA+ naive T cells. The receptors derive from a human donor in good health. Some libraries in this study had Jurkat cell RNA spiked in.

This clonotype was detected ten times or more. The rearrangement links TRBV7-9 to TRBJ2-3; the match to TRBD2 covers 9 bases. J lost 2 bases, V lost 5 bases, and 8 bases had no gene match. Germline CDR1 is SEHNR and CDR2 is FQNEAQ (reference sequence). CDR3 length: 16 amino acids. CDR3 residues: CASSGQTSGYTDTQYF. The CDR3 bases are TGTGCCAGCAGCGGCCAGACTAGCGGATACACAGATACGCAGTATTTT.

There are many counts of this clonotype. The chain uses TRBV14 and TRBJ2-3, with D maybe TRBD2 (7 bases). Trimming shortened V by 1 base and J by 2 bases, and 13 bases separated the two germline ends. Germline CDR1 and CDR2: SGHDN and FVKESK. This CDR3 has 16 residues. CDR3 bases: TGTGCCAGCAGCCAAGGGCTGCGGGGGCCCACAGATACGCAGTATTTT. Translated: CASSQGLRGPTDTQYF.

V usage is TRBV27 and J usage is TRBJ2-5; 8 bases line up with TRBD1. This CDR3 is 16 amino acids long. CDR1 is MNHEY, CDR2 SMNVEV, per germline (reference sequence). After removal of 5 bases from V and 0 bases from J, the junction contained 8 bases not matched to a gene. The CDR3 loop is CASSPRQGSYQETQYF. CDR3 bases: TGTGCCAGCAGTCCGCGACAGGGGTCGTACCAAGAGACCCAGTACTTC.

This clonotype has more than one count but fewer than ten. This rearrangement joins TRBV10-3 to TRBJ1-5; D is ambiguous. Germline values: CDR1 ENHRY, CDR2 SYGVKD. The germline V and J ends were trimmed by 6 bases and 2 bases, with 11 bases remaining between them. The CDR3 spans 14 residues. In nucleotides, the CDR3 is TGTGCCATCAGGACGGATTCTGGCAATCAGCCCCAGCATTTT. Translating it yields CAIRTDSGNQPQHF.

This clonotype was detected ten times or more. The chain joins TRBV23-1 to TRBJ2-5; TRBD1 might be the D (6 bases). TRBV23-1 is given ORF status, its function remaining uncertain. The CDR3 is made up of 15 amino acids. The V and J ends lost 4 bases and 0 bases respectively, with 12 bases between them. CDR3 region: CASSPPGTHQETQYF. In DNA form, the CDR3 reads TGCGCCAGCAGTCCTCCCGGGACACACCAAGAGACCCAGTACTTC.

To note about this clonotype: A clone one base away is much larger, so this may be a read error. J is TRBJ2-4 and V is TRBV6-5; D is unresolved. The germline gives CDR1 MNHEY, CDR2 SVGAGI. The V gene lost 4 bases and the J gene lost 1 base, with 8 bases spanning the gap. This CDR3 region has 14 residues. CDR3 sequence reads: CASSSDVAKNIQYF. The CDR3 nucleotides read TGTGCCAGCAGTTCAGACGTGGCCAAAAACATTCAGTACTTC.

Worth noting for this clonotype: A read error is possible here, since a much larger clone lies one base away. Lacking the conserved final phenylalanine or tryptophan, this CDR3 likely reflects a read error. This rearrangement joins TRBV5-4 to TRBJ2-2; TRBD2 aligns across 13 bases. This CDR3 is built from 16 residues. The V and J ends lost 4 bases and 6 bases, in that order; junction bases with no gene match: 6. The germline V gene has CDR1 SGHNT and CDR2 YYREEE (reference sequence). The CDR3 is CASSIGLAGESGELFS. The CDR3, as DNA: TGTGCCAGCAGCATAGGACTAGCGGGAGAGTCCGGGGAGCTGTTTTCT.

Details on this clonotype: With a much larger clone just one base away, this may be a read error. The CDR3 DNA sequence: TGTGCCAGCAGTTTTGGCAGGGTGAGCGCAGATACGCAGTATTTT. Protein product: CASSFGRVSADTQYF. The genes are TRBV28 and TRBJ2-3, with TRBD1 as a possible D gene (5 bases). The germline V gene encodes CDR1 MDHEN and CDR2 SYDVKM. The V end lost 3 bases, the J end lost 4 bases, and 14 bases lay between the germline ends. The CDR3 covers 15 residues.

Of note for this clonotype: An end of the junction differs from the germline gene, which may be a read error. The rearrangement uses TRBV20-1 and TRBJ1-3; D is possibly TRBD1 (5 bases). CDR3 length: 15 amino acids. The germline V gene has CDR1 DFQATT and CDR2 SNEGSKA (reference sequence). The CDR3 region has the DNA TGCAGTGCGCACCGGATGGGGGACGCTGGAAACGCCATATATTTT. It encodes CSAHRMGDAGNAIYF.